This T cell receptor (beta chain) was retrieved from a study of T cell responses to AZD1222 COVID-19 vaccine. Germline V CDR1 and CDR2: SGHNT, YYREEE (reference sequence). This CDR3 comprises 16 residues. The V end was cut by 3 bases, the J end by 0 bases, with 13 bases between. Generated by immunoSEQ multiplex PCR, the TCRdb table keeps only in-frame clones and is missing some. Here the sample spans over 100,000 clones, over 75% being singletons. The sample in question was peripheral blood, obtained on day 0 of AZD1222 vaccination. The V call is TRBV5-4, the J call TRBJ1-3; D is perhaps TRBD1 (6 bases). The clonotype originates from an adult in good health. CDR3 amino acids: CASSSPGHLSGNTIYF. The CDR3 coding sequence is TGTGCCAGCAGCTCACCGGGACACCTCTCTGGAAACACCATATATTTT.